The 8 T cell receptor beta chains reported below all come from one sample, sequenced in a study of early T cells in non-severe SARS-CoV-2 infection. TCRdb called the 5' RACE reads again in MiXCR, with one record for every CDR3 protein. The sample lists 30,000 to 40,000 distinct CDR3 sequences, around 6.9% seen once, with about an eighth in the top ten. The sequencing used whole blood, collected at baseline. All receptors come from an adult who was a healthcare worker with PCR-confirmed SARS-CoV-2 infection or an uninfected control (not recorded which).

V and J are TRBV24-1 and TRBJ2-7; 11 bases are shared with TRBD1. V dropped 4 bases and J dropped 2; count of bases not matched to a gene: 6. This CDR3 comprises 16 residues. Germline V gene lookup returns CDR1 KGHDR and CDR2 SFDVKD. The CDR3 sequence: CATSELDRGHPYEQYV. The CDR3 DNA follows: TGTGCCACCAGTGAACTGGACAGGGGGCACCCCTACGAGCAGTACGTC.

This clonotype was observed a few times. V gene TRBV12-3 or TRBV12-4 combines with J gene TRBJ2-3, with 8 bases identical to TRBD1. This CDR3 region has 17 residues. V lost 1 base, J lost 6 bases, and 12 bases stayed unmatched. The CDR3 loop is CASSLEGGQGPWDTQYF. CDR3 coding DNA: TGTGCCAGCAGTTTAGAGGGAGGACAGGGCCCTTGGGATACGCAGTATTTT.

This clonotype turned up a few times. The V and J genes are TRBV7-9 and TRBJ2-1, with TRBD1 identical over 10 bases. In germline, CDR1 is SEHNR, CDR2 FQNEAQ (reference sequence). CDR3 length equals 15 residues. The V gene end was trimmed by 7 bases and the J gene end by 8 bases; junction bases not matched to a gene: 11. CDR3: CASTKTGGASHEQFF. The CDR3 region has the DNA TGTGCCAGCACGAAGACAGGGGGCGCCTCGCATGAGCAGTTCTTC.

The sample holds many counts of this clonotype. The chain employs TRBV5-1 and TRBJ1-1; TRBD1 matches 7 bases. CDR1 and CDR2 (germline): SGHRS, YFSETQ. Trimming took 3 bases from V and 1 from J; bases not matched to a gene: 3. This CDR3 spans 14 amino acids. Here the CDR3 DNA reads TGCGCCAGCAGCTCGTGGACAGGGAACACTGAAGCTTTCTTT. Amino acids: CASSSWTGNTEAFF. Combining the CDR3 with reference TRBV5-1 and TRBJ1-1 gives the whole variable domain KAGVTQTPRYLIKTRGQQVTLSCSPISGHRSVSWYQQTPGQGLQFLFEYFSETQRNKGNFPGRFSGRQFSNSRSEMNVSTLELGDSALYLCASSSWTGNTEAFFGQGTRLTVV.

This clonotype was seen many times. J is TRBJ1-1 and V is TRBV12-3 or TRBV12-4; TRBD1 aligns across 8 bases. The ends lost 5 bases at V and 6 bases at J; junction bases unmatched: 5. The CDR3 is 13 residues long. The chain's CDR3 is CASSLTGDPEAFF. The CDR3 DNA follows: TGTGCCAGCAGTCTGACAGGGGACCCTGAAGCTTTCTTT.

The table lists this clonotype with many counts. The rearrangement uses TRBV7-3 and TRBJ2-2; D not resolved. Germline loops: CDR1 SGHTA, CDR2 FQGTGA. The CDR3 covers 13 residues. With 4 bases removed from V and 4 bases from J, the gap between germline ends came to 7 bases. CDR3 sequence reads: CASSSLGTGELFF. The CDR3, as DNA: TGTGCCAGCAGCTCCCTAGGCACCGGGGAGCTGTTTTTT.

This clonotype has just a few counts. The chain recombines TRBV7-8 with TRBJ1-1; D is unclear. The CDR3 sequence is 15 residues long. CDR1 is SGHVS and CDR2 is FQNEAQ in the germline V gene. The V end lost 1 base, the J end lost 4 bases, and 13 bases lay between the germline ends. CDR3 in amino acids: CASSLGSGRVTEAFF. As DNA, the CDR3 is TGTGCCAGCAGCTTAGGGAGCGGTCGGGTCACTGAAGCTTTCTTT.

This clonotype showed up just a few times. The genes are TRBV7-2 and TRBJ2-7; the D gene is possibly TRBD1 (7 bases). Germline V gene sequence: CDR1 SGHTA, CDR2 FQGNSA. The CDR3 consists of 15 residues. Between the trimmed V and J ends, which lost 1 base and 3 bases, there was a span of 13 bases. The CDR3 region is CASSLEVQGGYEQYV. CDR3 DNA: TGTGCCAGCAGCTTAGAAGTTCAGGGGGGCTACGAGCAGTACGTC.